The entry that follows covers one T cell receptor beta chain sequence. These data come from a study of technical replicates of blood from a handful of donors. The CDR3 sequence is 11 residues long. Deletions cut 6 bases from V and 3 bases from J, with 6 bases between. In germline, CDR1 is MNHEY, CDR2 SMNVEV (reference sequence). Using immunoSEQ multiplex PCR, the repertoire was profiled, and TCRdb retains in-frame clones only, with some absent. The sample has approximately 87,000 clones, 75% to 95% seen once. V gene TRBV27 combines with J gene TRBJ2-7; tentative D call: TRBD2 (6 bases). The clonotype was recovered from a human donor in good health. Some clones in this sample may be carry-over from other donors' samples. Sequenced sample: T cells isolated from PBMCs. CDR3 amino acids: CASRGGYEQYF. For the CDR3, the DNA is TGTGCCAGCAGGGGGGGCTACGAGCAGTACTTC.